This T cell receptor beta chain was captured in a study of blood T cell repertoires in COVID-19. The wider study: Researchers got acute and convalescent COVID-19 samples from the United States, Italy and Spain.

Assay: immunoSEQ multiplex PCR; the TCRdb copy retains only in-frame clones and omits some. This sample has some 240,000 clones, with under 90% found just once. The germline gives CDR1 SEHNR, CDR2 FQNEAQ (reference sequence). Trimming at V came to 7 bases and at J to 9 bases, leaving 13 bases not matched to a gene. The CDR3 is made up of 15 amino acids. Sequenced sample: peripheral blood. This receptor was identified in a man aged 55 to 70 who had recovered from COVID-19. This chain uses TRBV7-9 with TRBJ2-1, with TRBD2 matching 9 bases. The CDR3 region is CASKTAGGQGGEQFF. Here the CDR3 DNA reads TGTGCCAGCAAAACGGCGGGAGGGCAAGGAGGTGAGCAGTTCTTC.